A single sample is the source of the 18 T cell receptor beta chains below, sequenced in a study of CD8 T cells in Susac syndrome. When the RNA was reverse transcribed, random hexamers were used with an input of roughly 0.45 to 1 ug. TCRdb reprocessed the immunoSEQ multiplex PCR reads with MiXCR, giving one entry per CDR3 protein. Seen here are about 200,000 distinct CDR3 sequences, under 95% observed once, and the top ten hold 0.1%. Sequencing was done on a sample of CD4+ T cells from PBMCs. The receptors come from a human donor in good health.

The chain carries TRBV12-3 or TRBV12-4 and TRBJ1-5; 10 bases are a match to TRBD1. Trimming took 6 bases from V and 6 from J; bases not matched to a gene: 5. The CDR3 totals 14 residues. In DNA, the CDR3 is TGTGCCAGCAGCCTAGGGACAGGGGTTCAGCCCCAGCATTTT. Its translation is CASSLGTGVQPQHF.

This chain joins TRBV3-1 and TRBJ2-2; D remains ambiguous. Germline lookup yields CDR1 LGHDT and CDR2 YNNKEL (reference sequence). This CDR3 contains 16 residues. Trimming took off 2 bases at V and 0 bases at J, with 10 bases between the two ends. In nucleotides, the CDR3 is TGTGCCAGCAGCCAATGGGGAACCGCGAACACCGGGGAGCTGTTTTTT. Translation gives CASSQWGTANTGELFF.

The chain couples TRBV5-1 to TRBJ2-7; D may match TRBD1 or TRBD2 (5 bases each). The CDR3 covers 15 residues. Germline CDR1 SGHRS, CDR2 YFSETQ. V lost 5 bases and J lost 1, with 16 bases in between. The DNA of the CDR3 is TGCGCCAGCAGGGGGGACGATGGAGTGTCCTACGAGCAGTACGTC. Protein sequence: CASRGDDGVSYEQYV.

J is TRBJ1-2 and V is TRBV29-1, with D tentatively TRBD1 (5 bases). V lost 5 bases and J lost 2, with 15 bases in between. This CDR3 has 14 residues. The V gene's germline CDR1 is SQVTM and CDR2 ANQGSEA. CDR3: CSVLRDRPNYGYTF. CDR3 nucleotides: TGCAGCGTTCTCCGGGACCGACCCAACTATGGCTACACCTTC.

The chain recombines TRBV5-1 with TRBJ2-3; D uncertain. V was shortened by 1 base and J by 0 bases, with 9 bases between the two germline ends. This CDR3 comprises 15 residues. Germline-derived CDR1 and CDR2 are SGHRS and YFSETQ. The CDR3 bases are TGCGCCAGCAGCTTGACGGTTGGGAGCACAGATACGCAGTATTTT. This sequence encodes CASSLTVGSTDTQYF.

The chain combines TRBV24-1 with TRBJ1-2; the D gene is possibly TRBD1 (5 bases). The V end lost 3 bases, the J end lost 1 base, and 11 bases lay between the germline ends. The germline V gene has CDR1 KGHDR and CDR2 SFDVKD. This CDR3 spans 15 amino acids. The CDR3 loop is CATSDRVGGNYGYTF. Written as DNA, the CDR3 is TGTGCCACCAGTGATAGGGTTGGGGGTAACTATGGCTACACCTTC.

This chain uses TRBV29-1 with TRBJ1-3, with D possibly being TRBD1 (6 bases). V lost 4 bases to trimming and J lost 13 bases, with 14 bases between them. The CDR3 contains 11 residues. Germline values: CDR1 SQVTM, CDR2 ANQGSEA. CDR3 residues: CSVGPDSPIYF. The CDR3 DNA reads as TGCAGCGTTGGGCCGGACAGCCCAATATATTTT.

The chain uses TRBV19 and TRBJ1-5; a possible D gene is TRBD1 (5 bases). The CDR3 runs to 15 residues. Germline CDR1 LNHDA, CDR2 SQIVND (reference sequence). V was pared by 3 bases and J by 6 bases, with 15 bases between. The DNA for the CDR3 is TGTGCCAGTAGTATTGGGCTAAGGGACGGTCAGCCCCAGCATTTT. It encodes CASSIGLRDGQPQHF. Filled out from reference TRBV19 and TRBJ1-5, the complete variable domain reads DGGITQSPKYLFRKEGQNVTLSCEQNLNHDAMYWYRQDPGQGLRLIYYSQIVNDFQKGDIAEGYSVSREKKESFPLTVTSAQKNPTAFYLCASSIGLRDGQPQHFGDGTRLSIL.

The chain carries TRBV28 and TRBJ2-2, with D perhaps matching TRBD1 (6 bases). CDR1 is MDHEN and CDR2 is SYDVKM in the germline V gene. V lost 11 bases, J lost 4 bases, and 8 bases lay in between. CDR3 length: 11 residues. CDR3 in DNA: TGTGCCTCAGGGGCCACCGGGGAGCTGTTTTTT. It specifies CASGATGELFF.

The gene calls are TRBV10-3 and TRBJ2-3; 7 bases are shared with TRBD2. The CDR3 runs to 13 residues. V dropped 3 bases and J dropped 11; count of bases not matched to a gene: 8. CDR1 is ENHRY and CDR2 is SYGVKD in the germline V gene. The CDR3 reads CAISDPKGTKQYF. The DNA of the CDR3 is TGTGCCATCAGTGATCCAAAAGGGACTAAGCAGTATTTT.

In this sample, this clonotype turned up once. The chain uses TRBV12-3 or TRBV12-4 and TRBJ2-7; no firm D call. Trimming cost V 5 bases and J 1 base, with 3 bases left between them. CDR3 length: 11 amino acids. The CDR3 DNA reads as TGTGCCAGCAGTCAATCCTACGAGCAGTACGTC. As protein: CASSQSYEQYV.

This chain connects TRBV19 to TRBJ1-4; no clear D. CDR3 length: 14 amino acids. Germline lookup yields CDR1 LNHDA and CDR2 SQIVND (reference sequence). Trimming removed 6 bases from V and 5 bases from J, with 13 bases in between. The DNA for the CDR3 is TGTGCCAGTAGAACCCCTGGCGGAAATGAAAAACTGTTTTTT. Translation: CASRTPGGNEKLFF. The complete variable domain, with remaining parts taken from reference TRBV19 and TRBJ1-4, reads DGGITQSPKYLFRKEGQNVTLSCEQNLNHDAMYWYRQDPGQGLRLIYYSQIVNDFQKGDIAEGYSVSREKKESFPLTVTSAQKNPTAFYLCASRTPGGNEKLFFGSGTQLSVL.

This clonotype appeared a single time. The CDR3 here is CSVEGQGYGYTF. The CDR3, as DNA: TGCAGCGTTGAAGGCCAGGGTTATGGCTACACCTTC. This rearrangement joins TRBV29-1 to TRBJ1-2; maybe TRBD1 (5 bases). Looked up from germline, CDR1 is SQVTM and CDR2 is ANQGSEA. The CDR3 sequence is 12 residues long. Trimming shortened V by 1 base and J by 5 bases, and 8 bases separated the two germline ends.

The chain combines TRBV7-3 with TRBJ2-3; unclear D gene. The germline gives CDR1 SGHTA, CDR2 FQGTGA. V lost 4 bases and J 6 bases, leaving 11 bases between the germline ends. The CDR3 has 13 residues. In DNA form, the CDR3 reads TGTGCCAGCAGCTCCGGGTTTAAGGATACGCAGTATTTT. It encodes CASSSGFKDTQYF.

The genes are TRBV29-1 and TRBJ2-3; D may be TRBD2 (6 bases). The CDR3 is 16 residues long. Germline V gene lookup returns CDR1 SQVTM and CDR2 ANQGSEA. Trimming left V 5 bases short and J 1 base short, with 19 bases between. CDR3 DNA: TGCAGCGTTCGCGGGATTTTTGACAGCCGCACAGATACGCAGTATTTT. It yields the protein CSVRGIFDSRTDTQYF.

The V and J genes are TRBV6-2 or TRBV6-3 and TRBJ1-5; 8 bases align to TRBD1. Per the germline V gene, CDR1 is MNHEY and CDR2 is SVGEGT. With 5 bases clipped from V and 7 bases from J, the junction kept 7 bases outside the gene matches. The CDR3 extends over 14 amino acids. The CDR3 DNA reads TGTGCCAGCAGTCTGGCAGGGGGCGGCCAGCCCCAGCATTTT. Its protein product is CASSLAGGGQPQHF.

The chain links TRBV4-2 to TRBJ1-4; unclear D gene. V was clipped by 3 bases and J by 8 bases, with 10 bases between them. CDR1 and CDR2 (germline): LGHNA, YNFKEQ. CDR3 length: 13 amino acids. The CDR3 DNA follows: TGTGCCAGCAGCCAGGGGAGTAGCGAAAAACTGTTTTTT. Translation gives CASSQGSSEKLFF.

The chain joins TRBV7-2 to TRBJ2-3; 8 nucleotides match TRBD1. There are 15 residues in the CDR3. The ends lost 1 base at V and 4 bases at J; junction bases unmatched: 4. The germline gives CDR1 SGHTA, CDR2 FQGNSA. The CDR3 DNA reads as TGTGCCAGCAGCTTAGGACAGGGGATAGCAGATACGCAGTATTTT. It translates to CASSLGQGIADTQYF. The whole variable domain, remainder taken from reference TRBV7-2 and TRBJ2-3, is GAGVSQSPSNKVTEKGKDVELRCDPISGHTALYWYRQSLGQGLEFLIYFQGNSAPDKSGLPSDRFSAERTGGSVSTLTIQRTQQEDSAVYLCASSLGQGIADTQYFGPGTRLTVL.